The 9 T cell receptor beta chains below all came from one sample that was sequenced in a study of regulatory T cells in long-lasting Graves disease. Specified time point: newly diagnosed GD, antithyroid drugs for less than 3 months. Researchers made the TCR library from RNA that was extracted from PBMCs. CDR3 regions were amplified by Arm-PCR using iRepertoire HTBI primers to build TCR beta libraries. MiXCR was run by TCRdb on the multiplex PCR reads, yielding one entry per CDR3 protein. The sample yields 500,000 to 700,000 distinct CDR3 sequences, 15% to 20% seen once. This sample also appeared in a second study, on T cells in Graves' hyperthyroidism and ophthalmopathy.

Sequencing used peripheral blood mononuclear cells (PBMCs), obtained at new diagnosis, from a patient treated with antithyroid drugs. These receptors all stem from a woman aged 30 to 39 with Graves disease.

This clonotype was picked up many times. The V and J genes are TRBV7-3 and TRBJ2-7; maybe TRBD2 (5 bases). The germline V and J ends were trimmed by 5 bases and 1 base, with 9 bases remaining between them. Germline CDR1 SGHTA, CDR2 FQGTGA. The CDR3 is 13 amino acids. The CDR3 DNA reads TGTGCCAGCAGCGCATCGGGATCCTACGAGCAGTACTTC. This encodes CASSASGSYEQYF.

As concerns this clonotype: One junction end does not reproduce the germline sequence, and a read error may be involved. V and J are TRBV20-1 and TRBJ1-1; the D gene is possibly TRBD1 (5 bases). This CDR3 comprises 13 residues. The germline CDR1 and CDR2 sequences are DFQATT and SNEGSKA (reference sequence). In nucleotides, the CDR3 is TGCAGTACTAGAGGGGACCGTTACACTGAAGCTTTCTTT. This translates into CSTRGDRYTEAFF.

In this sample, this clonotype turned up many times. CDR3 protein: CASSYAMVEYNEQFF. The CDR3, as DNA: TGTGCCAGCAGTTACGCGATGGTTGAATACAATGAGCAGTTCTTC. The chain has TRBV6-5 and TRBJ2-1, with D hard to call. CDR3 length equals 15 residues. Germline V lookup: CDR1 MNHEY, CDR2 SVGAGI. The V end was cut by 2 bases, the J end by 4 bases, with 12 bases between.

This clonotype occurred many times. This chain connects TRBV28 to TRBJ2-3; TRBD2 is a possible D gene (6 bases). The V and J ends lost 7 bases and 3 bases respectively, with 11 bases between them. CDR3 length: 13 residues. Germline V gene lookup returns CDR1 MDHEN and CDR2 SYDVKM. CDR3 DNA: TGTGCCAGCAAGGAGGGGACGACAGATACGCAGTATTTT. Translating gives CASKEGTTDTQYF.

This clonotype has just a few counts. The V call is TRBV3-1, the J call TRBJ2-1, with D tentatively TRBD1 (6 bases). The CDR3 spans 15 residues. Germline values: CDR1 LGHDT, CDR2 YNNKEL (reference sequence). Trimming removed 4 bases at V and 0 bases at J, with 10 bases between. CDR3 in DNA: TGTGCCAGCAGCCTCTCAGGGGCCTCCTACAATGAGCAGTTCTTC. Its protein product is CASSLSGASYNEQFF.

This clonotype showed up many times. This chain links TRBV28 with TRBJ1-5; D remains ambiguous. V lost 4 bases and J 9 bases, leaving 10 bases between the germline ends. Germline loops: CDR1 MDHEN, CDR2 SYDVKM. This CDR3 has 12 amino acids. For the CDR3, the DNA is TGTGCCAGCAGTTCACTATGGGGGCCCCAGCATTTT. This encodes CASSSLWGPQHF.

The chain is built from TRBV18 and TRBJ2-7, with 11 bases aligning to TRBD2. CDR1 is KGHSH, CDR2 LQKENI, per germline. CDR3 length: 15 residues. J was trimmed by 5 bases and V by 3 bases; bases with no gene match: 6. The CDR3 sequence is CASSPIAGGPHEQYF. The CDR3 DNA reads TGTGCCAGCTCACCCATAGCGGGAGGGCCCCACGAGCAGTACTTC.

The chain links TRBV7-2 to TRBJ2-3; the D is unclear. The germline CDR1 and CDR2 sequences are SGHTA and FQGNSA. The CDR3 is made up of 14 amino acids. The V end was cut by 4 bases, the J end by 2 bases, with 10 bases between. The CDR3 nucleotides are TGTGCCAGCAGCTGGGCTAGTGACACAGATACGCAGTATTTT. Its translation: CASSWASDTDTQYF.

This clonotype occurred many times. The rearrangement uses TRBV20-1 and TRBJ1-6; no firm D call. Trimming removed 0 bases at V and 7 bases at J, with 10 bases between. Germline CDR1 is DFQATT and CDR2 is SNEGSKA (reference sequence). CDR3 size: 14 residues. In DNA form, the CDR3 reads TGCAGTGCTAGAGATCGAACAGCCAATTCACCCCTCCACTTT. This codes for CSARDRTANSPLHF.